These T cell receptor beta chains were read from a single sample in a study of response to subunit inactivated influenza vaccine. Each CDR3 protein is one row after TCRdb ran MiXCR on the RT-PCR reads. Of 500,000 or so distinct CDR3 sequences in the sample, 10% to 11% were seen once. The sequenced sample was PBMCs from blood, obtained more than 35 days after vaccination. The receptors originated from a man aged 50 to 60 who received an inactivated influenza vaccine. Both conserved end residues are part of each CDR3. D genes are given only for firm matches. The size entry is marked missing in some rows and otherwise reads once, few, many or a size class.

d_call clone_size j_call v_call cdr3_length cdr3_aa cdr3_nt
TRBD2 many TRBJ2-1 TRBV5-6 19 CASSLGASGGISGYNEQFF TGTGCCAGCAGCTTGGGGGCTAGCGGGGGGATCTCCGGCTACAATGAGCAGTTCTTC
- few TRBJ1-1 TRBV5-1 14 CASSLAGGRTEAFF TGCGCCAGCAGCTTGGCGGGGGGGAGGACTGAAGCTTTCTTT
- many TRBJ2-3 TRBV7-2 12 CASSLYIDTQYF TGTGCCAGCAGCTTATATATAGATACGCAGTATTTT
- - TRBJ2-3 TRBV20-1 15 CSARRAQESTDTQYF TGCAGTGCTAGACGTGCCCAAGAGAGCACAGATACGCAGTATTTT
- - TRBJ2-5 TRBV28 15 CASSTLAERKETQYF TGTGCCAGCAGTACTTTAGCGGAAAGGAAAGAGACCCAGTACTTC
- few TRBJ2-7 TRBV12-3/TRBV12-4 15 CASSLAQGYYEWQYF TGTGCCAGCAGTTTAGCCCAGGGATACTACGAGTGGCAGTACTTC
TRBD2 - TRBJ2-3 TRBV20-1 18 CSASSLTSGSASTDTQYF TGCAGTGCTAGTTCACTGACTAGCGGGAGCGCTAGCACAGATACGCAGTATTTT
TRBD2 few TRBJ2-1 TRBV7-2 17 CASTRLAGDLGYNEQFF TGTGCCAGCACACGACTAGCGGGAGATCTTGGTTACAATGAGCAGTTCTTC
- - TRBJ2-7 TRBV20-1 12 CNANHRDHEQYF TGCAATGCTAACCACAGGGACCACGAGCAGTACTTC
TRBD1 many TRBJ1-2 TRBV12-3/TRBV12-4 15 CASSPTGARGYGYTF TGTGCCAGCAGTCCTACAGGGGCACGAGGATATGGCTACACCTTC